These T cell receptor beta chains were read from a single sample in a study of cytomegalovirus exposure and HLA in healthy donors. Profiled with immunoSEQ multiplex PCR; TCRdb holds only in-frame clones, not every one. Among some 150,000 clones listed, around nine tenths were seen once. Sequenced input: PBMCs. The receptors come from a man aged 18 to 29 in good health and CMV-seropositive. Both conserved end residues are part of each CDR3. Fields, in order: V gene, clone size, D gene, J gene, CDR3 length, CDR3 DNA, CDR3 protein. The D gene is left open where the match is weak. Rows give clone size only sometimes, using once, few, many, or a class for an expanded clone.

TRBV4-3	NA	TRBD1	TRBJ1-2	15	TGCGCCAGCAGCCAAGGTTATAACAGGGGGGGTGGCTACACCTTC	CASSQGYNRGGGYTF
TRBV7-3	once	NA	TRBJ2-2	11	TGTGCCAGCAGTCAGACCGGGGAGCTGTTTTTT	CASSQTGELFF
TRBV30	NA	NA	TRBJ2-5	14	TGTGCCTGCGCGTATTTAGCGGCTCAAGAGACCCAGTACTTC	CACAYLAAQETQYF
TRBV18	NA	NA	TRBJ1-5	15	TGTGCCAGCTCACCGACAGAACATAGCAATCAGCCCCAGCATTTT	CASSPTEHSNQPQHF
TRBV19	NA	TRBD2	TRBJ2-7	11	TGTGCCAGTAGTACGGGACTAGAGCAGTACTTC	CASSTGLEQYF
TRBV9	NA	NA	TRBJ2-7	14	TGTGCCAGCAGCCCGACCCGGGGATCCGACGAGCAGTACTTC	CASSPTRGSDEQYF
TRBV28	NA	TRBD1	TRBJ2-7	16	TGTGCCAGCAGCCTTAATTCCGGGACAGGATCCTACGAGCAGTACTTC	CASSLNSGTGSYEQYF
TRBV4-3	NA	NA	TRBJ1-2	15	TGCGCCAGCAGCCAGGGGGCTAGTGGAAGCTATGGCTACACCTTC	CASSQGASGSYGYTF
TRBV7-8	NA	NA	TRBJ2-6	16	TGTGCCAGCAGTCCCCGGTGGACAGCTGGGGCCAACGTCCTGACTTTC	CASSPRWTAGANVLTF
TRBV28	few	TRBD2	TRBJ2-7	14	TGTGCCAGCAGACTAGCGGGACGTACCTACGAGCAGTACTTC	CASRLAGRTYEQYF
TRBV7-8	NA	TRBD2	TRBJ2-5	18	TGTGCCAGCAGCTTAGGGTTAGCGGGAAACTTTCCCATTGAGACCCAGTACTTC	CASSLGLAGNFPIETQYF
TRBV6-5	once	NA	TRBJ1-5	13	TGTGCCAGCAGTTACTCGAAGAGTCAGCCCCAGCATTTT	CASSYSKSQPQHF
TRBV27	once	TRBD1	TRBJ1-1	13	TGTGCCAGCAGTGACGGGGACAGGGTTGAAGCTTTCTTT	CASSDGDRVEAFF
TRBV5-1	NA	TRBD1	TRBJ1-1	16	TGCGCCAGCAGGCGAGGACAGGGGGGATTGTACACTGAAGCTTTCTTT	CASRRGQGGLYTEAFF
TRBV7-9	NA	TRBD2	TRBJ2-3	15	TGTGCCAGCAGCTTCACTAGCGGGGTCTCAGATACGCAGTATTTT	CASSFTSGVSDTQYF
TRBV27	NA	NA	TRBJ2-7	13	TGTGCCAGCGGGGGCCTAGCAAGCTACGAGCAGTACTTC	CASGGLASYEQYF
TRBV7-2	NA	NA	TRBJ1-2	13	TGTGCCAGCAGCTTTGGGGCGTCTGGTGGCTACACCTTC	CASSFGASGGYTF
TRBV5-1	NA	NA	TRBJ2-7	14	TGCGCCAGCAGCTTGACCAGGCTTGGCTACGAGCAGTACTTC	CASSLTRLGYEQYF
TRBV4-2	NA	TRBD1	TRBJ1-1	16	TGTGCCAGCAACCCGACAGACCGGGACAGGGTGATACGAGCTTTCTTT	CASNPTDRDRVIRAFF
TRBV4-1	NA	NA	TRBJ1-1	17	TGCGCCAGCAGCAACCTCATAGTCCAGGGCGGGAACACTGAAGCTTTCTTT	CASSNLIVQGGNTEAFF
TRBV5-1	NA	NA	TRBJ2-3	15	TGCGCCAGCAGCTTGGCGGGGACTCCCACCGATACGCAGTATTTT	CASSLAGTPTDTQYF
TRBV9	few	NA	TRBJ2-5	14	TGTGCCAGCAGCCCAATAGGAGGGAGCGAGACCCAGTACTTC	CASSPIGGSETQYF
TRBV9	NA	TRBD1	TRBJ2-7	14	TGTGCCAGCAGCTCGGGACAGGGGCCCTACGAGCAGTACTTC	CASSSGQGPYEQYF
TRBV19	NA	NA	TRBJ2-3	15	TGTGCCAGTAGTATAGTACTAGCTCGGGCCGATACGCAGTATTTT	CASSIVLARADTQYF
TRBV2	NA	NA	TRBJ2-2	15	TGTGCCAGCAGGCCCACTAGGACGAACACCGGGGAGCTGTTTTTT	CASRPTRTNTGELFF
TRBV7-2	NA	NA	TRBJ2-1	12	TGTGCCAGCAGCCGGAGTGGGTATGAGCAGTTCTTC	CASSRSGYEQFF
TRBV29-1	NA	TRBD1	TRBJ1-2	16	TGCAGCGTTGAAGATCAGGGACAGGGGAAGAGCTATGGCTACACCTTC	CSVEDQGQGKSYGYTF